The 25 T cell receptor beta chains below were found in one sample sequenced in a study of regulatory T cells in long-lasting Graves disease. Time point described: newly diagnosed GD, antithyroid drugs for less than 3 months. The TCR library used RNA extracted from PBMCs. iRepertoire HTBI primers and Arm-PCR of CDR3 regions built TCR beta libraries. One entry per CDR3 protein results from TCRdb running MiXCR on the multiplex PCR reads. Of approximately 460,000 distinct CDR3 sequences listed, 16% are singletons. This same sample was also part of a study on T cells in Graves' hyperthyroidism and ophthalmopathy.

Specimen: peripheral blood mononuclear cells (PBMCs), collected at new diagnosis, from a patient treated with antithyroid drugs. The receptors shown here come from a woman aged 25 to 39 with Graves disease.

This clonotype was observed a few times. This chain uses TRBV30 with TRBJ2-3; the D gene is possibly TRBD2 (6 bases). This CDR3 is built from 12 residues. CDR1 GTSNPN and CDR2 SVGIG come from the germline V gene (reference sequence). V lost 0 bases, J lost 11 bases, and 12 bases lay in between. The CDR3, as DNA: TGTGCCTGGAGTGTACGGCTAGCGAGGCAGTATTTT. It yields the protein CAWSVRLARQYF.

Remarks on this clonotype: A much larger clonotype is one base distant, so this may be a read error. J is TRBJ1-1 and V is TRBV6-2 or TRBV6-3, with D perhaps matching TRBD1 (5 bases). From germline, CDR1 is MNHEY and CDR2 SVGEGT. This CDR3 comprises 15 residues. The CDR3 DNA reads as TGTTCCAGCAGTTACTCGAGAGGCTTGGGGGCTGAAGCTTTCTTT. Its translation: CSSSYSRGLGAEAFF.

At least ten counts were recorded for this clonotype. The chain has TRBV20-1 and TRBJ1-2; no firm D call. This CDR3 has 15 residues. V was trimmed by 5 bases and J by 2 bases, leaving 18 bases between them. Germline V CDR1 and CDR2: DFQATT, SNEGSKA (reference sequence). CDR3 residues: CSAFDSGGVNYGYTF. CDR3 nucleotide sequence: TGCAGTGCTTTCGACTCTGGCGGGGTCAACTATGGCTACACCTTC.

This clonotype was seen ten or more times. The DNA for the CDR3 is TGTGCCAGCAGGCGACTCATGAACACTGAAGCTTTCTTT. Translated, it gives CASRRLMNTEAFF. V and J are TRBV28 and TRBJ1-1; D call uncertain. V dropped 6 bases and J dropped 0 bases, with 8 bases sitting between them. This CDR3 contains 13 residues. Germline CDR1 reads MDHEN; CDR2 reads SYDVKM. Variable domain in full (rest from reference TRBV28 and TRBJ1-1): DVKVTQSSRYLVKRTGEKVFLECVQDMDHENMFWYRQDPGLGLRLIYFSYDVKMKEKGDIPEGYSVSREKKERFSLILESASTNQTSMYLCASRRLMNTEAFFGQGTRLTVV.

The chain couples TRBV7-9 to TRBJ2-6; D unresolved. From germline, CDR1 is SEHNR and CDR2 FQNEAQ (reference sequence). Trimming removed 4 bases from V and 0 bases from J, with 7 bases in between. The CDR3 has 15 amino acids. In nucleotides, the CDR3 is TGTGCCAGCAGCTCAGGTCACTCTGGGGCCAACGTCCTGACTTTC. It encodes CASSSGHSGANVLTF.

The sample holds a few counts of this clonotype. The genes are TRBV18 and TRBJ1-2, with D possibly being TRBD1 (6 bases). This CDR3 is 14 amino acids long. Germline values: CDR1 KGHSH, CDR2 LQKENI. Trimming took 6 bases from V and 8 from J, leaving 19 bases between them. The CDR3 protein is CASSQSQGIGGYTF. The CDR3 DNA sequence: TGTGCCAGCTCCCAGTCGCAGGGGATTGGCGGCTACACCTTC.

This clonotype was seen at least ten times. The rearrangement links TRBV28 to TRBJ1-5; TRBD1 agrees at 8 bases. Germline CDR1 is MDHEN and CDR2 is SYDVKM. After removal of 4 bases from V and 5 bases from J, the junction contained 10 bases not matched to a gene. This CDR3 comprises 16 residues. The CDR3 DNA is TGTGCCAGCAGTTCTACCCGGACAGGGCGGGATCAGCCCCAGCATTTT. Its translation is CASSSTRTGRDQPQHF.

This chain links TRBV3-1 with TRBJ2-1, with D possibly matching TRBD1 (6 bases). The CDR3 totals 15 residues. V lost 0 bases to trimming and J lost 9 bases, with 15 bases between them. CDR1 LGHDT and CDR2 YNNKEL come from the germline V gene (reference sequence). The CDR3 is CASSQEDGGRPEQFF. DNA of the CDR3: TGTGCCAGCAGCCAAGAGGATGGGGGCAGGCCTGAGCAGTTCTTC.

This clonotype occurred many times. The chain has TRBV11-3 and TRBJ2-1, with 9 bases that match TRBD2. With 1 base clipped from V and 2 bases from J, the junction kept 3 bases outside the gene matches. Germline lookup yields CDR1 SGHNT and CDR2 YENEEA. The CDR3 length is 16 residues. The CDR3 DNA reads TGTGCCAGCAGCTTAGGACTAGCGGAAACCTACAATGAGCAGTTCTTC. It codes for CASSLGLAETYNEQFF.

This chain connects TRBV4-3 to TRBJ2-3, with D possibly TRBD1 on 5 matching bases. CDR3 length: 14 amino acids. Trimming left V 4 bases short and J 5 bases short, with 13 bases between. Germline V lookup: CDR1 LGHNA, CDR2 YSLEER. The CDR3 reads CASSRHSRGDTQYF. CDR3 nucleotide sequence: TGCGCCAGCAGCCGCCACTCTAGGGGAGATACGCAGTATTTT.

Regarding this clonotype: Since a much larger clone is just one base distant, this may be a read error. V usage is TRBV20-1 and J usage is TRBJ2-1; D call uncertain. The V gene lost 6 bases and the J gene lost 9 bases, with 12 bases spanning the gap. This CDR3 is 11 amino acids long. Germline lookup yields CDR1 DFQATT and CDR2 SNEGSKA (reference sequence). CDR3 protein: CSAVVGGEQFF. The CDR3 bases are TGCAGTGCAGTGGTCGGCGGTGAGCAGTTCTTC.

This clonotype was seen once. As DNA, the CDR3 is TGCGCCAGCAGCCACAGAAAGGGTACCGGGACCCTCAGGATTGATGAGCAGTTCTTC. It yields the protein CASSHRKGTGTLRIDEQFF. V is TRBV4-1 and J is TRBJ2-1; TRBD1 or TRBD2 may be the D gene (5 bases each). V gave up 3 bases and J gave up 8 bases, with 29 bases separating them. The CDR3 covers 19 residues. CDR1 MGHRA and CDR2 YSYEKL come from the germline V gene.

V and J are TRBV20-1 and TRBJ2-7, with a weak D call TRBD2 (7 bases). CDR1 and CDR2 (germline): DFQATT, SNEGSKA (reference sequence). V lost 1 base to trimming and J lost 6 bases, with 19 bases between them. The CDR3 length is 15 residues. The chain's CDR3 is CSARGGRARGGEQYF. CDR3 bases: TGCAGTGCTAGAGGGGGGAGGGCCAGAGGGGGCGAGCAGTACTTC.

This clonotype was picked up a small number of times. The chain couples TRBV6-5 to TRBJ1-1, with D possibly matching TRBD1 (6 bases). This CDR3 spans 15 amino acids. CDR1 and CDR2 from the germline V gene are MNHEY and SVGAGI. The germline V and J ends were trimmed by 4 bases and 3 bases, with 15 bases remaining between them. The CDR3 nucleotides are TGTGCCAGCAGTTCCACAGGGATGAGGTACACTGAAGCTTTCTTT. It codes for CASSSTGMRYTEAFF.

The rearrangement uses TRBV28 and TRBJ2-1, with 8 bases that match TRBD2. The CDR3 spans 16 residues. Germline assignment: CDR1 MDHEN and CDR2 SYDVKM. J lost 8 bases, V lost 5 bases, and 14 bases had no gene match. CDR3 sequence reads: CASSHSERAGGDEQFF. The DNA of the CDR3 is TGTGCCAGCAGTCACTCGGAGAGGGCGGGAGGCGATGAGCAGTTCTTC.

The DNA of the CDR3 is TGTGCCAGCAGCTTAAAGGTCAGGGAGAGACTAGCGGGAGGGCCAGGTTCCTACAATGAGCAGTTCTTC. Translated: CASSLKVRERLAGGPGSYNEQFF. V and J are TRBV7-9 and TRBJ2-1, with TRBD2 matching over 14 bases. The CDR3 length is 23 residues. The V gene end was trimmed by 2 bases and the J gene end by 1 base; junction bases not matched to a gene: 19. The germline V gene has CDR1 SEHNR and CDR2 FQNEAQ (reference sequence).

The sample holds many counts of this clonotype. This rearrangement joins TRBV14 to TRBJ2-1; 12 bases align to TRBD2. After removal of 7 bases from V and 10 bases from J, the junction contained 11 bases not matched to a gene. Germline V CDR1 and CDR2: SGHDN, FVKESK. The CDR3 extends over 15 amino acids. The CDR3 sequence is CASTRTSGAPGEQFF. The CDR3 DNA follows: TGTGCCAGCACCCGGACTAGCGGGGCCCCTGGGGAGCAGTTCTTC.

This clonotype appeared many times. V is TRBV11-3 and J is TRBJ2-3, with 13 bases fitting TRBD2. Germline V gives CDR1 SGHNT, CDR2 YENEEA. This CDR3 contains 14 residues. Losses at the gene ends were 5 bases for V and 7 bases for J; bases not matched to a gene: 3. Here the CDR3 DNA reads TGTGCCAGCAGCCAGGGACTAGCGGGATATACGCAGTATTTT. Its translation is CASSQGLAGYTQYF.

This clonotype was observed many times. The rearrangement links TRBV28 to TRBJ2-3; D might be TRBD1 (5 bases). Germline-derived CDR1 and CDR2 are MDHEN and SYDVKM. The CDR3 spans 13 residues. The ends were cut back, 5 bases at V and 4 bases at J, with 10 bases in the middle. The CDR3 loop is CASSSTRADTQYF. The DNA for the CDR3 is TGTGCCAGCAGTAGCACCAGGGCAGATACGCAGTATTTT.

Note on this clonotype: Being one base from a much bigger clone, this may be a read error. The chain is built from TRBV24-1 and TRBJ2-7; 10 bases match TRBD2. CDR1 and CDR2 (germline): KGHDR, SFDVKD. The CDR3 has 17 amino acids. The V segment lost 0 bases and the J segment 7 bases; nucleotides outside the gene matches: 11. For the CDR3, the DNA is TGTGCCACCAGTGATTTGCTGTCTAGCGGGGGCTACAATGAGCAGTACTTC. This translates into CATSDLLSSGGYNEQYF.

This clonotype was seen many times. The V and J genes are TRBV6-1 and TRBJ1-1; no clear D gene. Per the germline V gene, CDR1 is MNHNS and CDR2 is SASEGT. The V and J ends lost 6 bases and 4 bases respectively, with 9 bases between them. The CDR3 covers 12 residues. The CDR3 DNA is TGTGCCAGCAGGCCTGGCCCCACTGAAGCTTTCTTT. Its translation is CASRPGPTEAFF.

This chain joins TRBV28 and TRBJ2-1; no definite D call. Germline V gives CDR1 MDHEN, CDR2 SYDVKM. The CDR3 is 12 residues long. V lost 3 bases and J 15 bases, leaving 15 bases between the germline ends. Written as DNA, the CDR3 is TGTGCCAGCAGTTTTCCCCTAGGTTTTCGGTTCTTC. Its translation: CASSFPLGFRFF. The full variable domain, with the rest looked up from reference TRBV28 and TRBJ2-1, is DVKVTQSSRYLVKRTGEKVFLECVQDMDHENMFWYRQDPGLGLRLIYFSYDVKMKEKGDIPEGYSVSREKKERFSLILESASTNQTSMYLCASSFPLGFRFFGPGTRLTVL.

This clonotype has at least ten counts. The rearrangement links TRBV6-2 or TRBV6-3 to TRBJ2-7; TRBD1 matches 10 bases. V trimming: 2 bases; J trimming: 6 bases; junction bases outside the gene matches: 10. From germline, CDR1 is MNHEY and CDR2 SVGEGT. The CDR3 runs 16 residues. The chain's CDR3 is CASSYGSRTGGLEQYF. The DNA of the CDR3 is TGTGCCAGCAGTTACGGGTCAAGGACAGGGGGGCTCGAGCAGTACTTC.

This clonotype was seen a handful of times. This may arise from a read error, as a much more abundant clone is one base away. The rearrangement links TRBV7-2 to TRBJ2-5, with 10 bases aligning to TRBD2. The germline CDR1 and CDR2 sequences are SGHTA and FQGNSA. The CDR3 has 16 residues. The CDR3 DNA sequence: TGTGCCAGCAGCTCCCGGGCTAGCGGGAGTATAAAGACCCCGTACTTC. Its translation: CASSSRASGSIKTPYF.

This clonotype has ten or more counts. V usage is TRBV12-3 or TRBV12-4 and J usage is TRBJ2-7; D remains ambiguous. This CDR3 comprises 10 residues. V lost 2 bases and J lost 5, with 1 base in between. The CDR3 here is CASSLNEQYF. The CDR3 DNA follows: TGTGCCAGCAGTTTAAACGAGCAGTACTTC.